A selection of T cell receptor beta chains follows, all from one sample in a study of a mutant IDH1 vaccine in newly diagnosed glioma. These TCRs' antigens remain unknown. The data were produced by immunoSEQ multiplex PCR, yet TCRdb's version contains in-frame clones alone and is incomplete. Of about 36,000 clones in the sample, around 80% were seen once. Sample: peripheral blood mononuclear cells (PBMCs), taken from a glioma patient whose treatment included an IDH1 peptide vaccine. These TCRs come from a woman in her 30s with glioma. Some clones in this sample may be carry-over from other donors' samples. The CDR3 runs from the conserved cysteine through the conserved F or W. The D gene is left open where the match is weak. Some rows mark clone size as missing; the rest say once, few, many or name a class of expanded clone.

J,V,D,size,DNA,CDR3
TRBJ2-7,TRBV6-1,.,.,TGTGCCAGCAGTGTGGTGGGCGAGCAGTACTTC,CASSVVGEQYF
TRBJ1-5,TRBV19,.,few,TGTGCCAGTAGAAGCCATTCGACCCAGCATTTT,CASRSHSTQHF
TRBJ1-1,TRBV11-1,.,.,TGTGCCAGCAGCTTAGTTGACAGGAACACTGAAGCTTTCTTT,CASSLVDRNTEAFF
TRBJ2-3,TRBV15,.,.,TGTGCCACCAGCAGAGAGTCGGCGACAGATACGCAGTATTTT,CATSRESATDTQYF
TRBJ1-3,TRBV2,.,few,TGTGCCAGCACGGGCTGGGGAAACACCATATATTTT,CASTGWGNTIYF
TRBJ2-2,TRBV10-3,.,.,TGTGCCATCAGTGAGTCCGCATTTAACACCGGGGAGCTGTTTTTT,CAISESAFNTGELFF
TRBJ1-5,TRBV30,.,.,TGTGCCTGGAGTCGTATTGGGGATCAGCCCCAGCATTTT,CAWSRIGDQPQHF
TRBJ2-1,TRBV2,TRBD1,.,TGTGCCAGCAGGAAACCACAGGGGAGCTCCTACAATGAGCAGTTCTTC,CASRKPQGSSYNEQFF
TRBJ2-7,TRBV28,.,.,TGTGCCAGCAGGCGGCAGGGAGGCCCCTACGAGCAGTACTTC,CASRRQGGPYEQYF
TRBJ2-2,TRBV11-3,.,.,TGTGCCAGCAGCTTCGACTCAGGGAACACCGGGGAGCTGTTTTTT,CASSFDSGNTGELFF
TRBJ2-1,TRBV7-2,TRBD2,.,TGTGCCAGCAGCGATAGCGGGGCCTTCTACAATGAGCAGTTCTTC,CASSDSGAFYNEQFF
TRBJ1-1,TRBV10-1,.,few,TGCGCCAGCAGTGAGTCGTTGGGTGTCACTGAAGCTTTCTTT,CASSESLGVTEAFF
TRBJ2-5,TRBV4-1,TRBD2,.,TGCGCCAGCAGCCCACTCGGGAGGCAAGAGACCCAGTACTTC,CASSPLGRQETQYF
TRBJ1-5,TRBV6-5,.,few,TGTGCCAGCAGCAAGGGGGTGAATCAGCCCCAGCATTTT,CASSKGVNQPQHF
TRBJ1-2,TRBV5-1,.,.,TGCGCCAGCAGCTTGGCCCCGGGCCTATTAAACGACTATGGCTACACCTTC,CASSLAPGLLNDYGYTF
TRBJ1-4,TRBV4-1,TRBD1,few,TGCGCCAGCAGCCAACAGGGACAGGTACGCGAAAAACTGTTTTTT,CASSQQGQVREKLFF
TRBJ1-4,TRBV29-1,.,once,TGCAGCGTTTCCGGCCTGGCGGGGGAAAAACTGTTTTTT,CSVSGLAGEKLFF
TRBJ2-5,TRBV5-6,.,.,TGTGCCAGCAGGGGGTTAGGAGAGACCCAGTACTTC,CASRGLGETQYF
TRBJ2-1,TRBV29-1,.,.,TGCAGCGTTGAAGAAGTCTTACAGGGAGGAGACAATGAGCAGTTCTTC,CSVEEVLQGGDNEQFF
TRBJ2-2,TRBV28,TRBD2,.,TGTGCCAGCATTCGGGGGGGAGGGACCGGGGAGCTGTTTTTT,CASIRGGGTGELFF
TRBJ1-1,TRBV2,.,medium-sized,TGTGCCAGCAGTGAAGCAGCGAACACTGAAGCTTTCTTT,CASSEAANTEAFF
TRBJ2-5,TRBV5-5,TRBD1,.,TGTGCCAGCAGCCTAACAGGGGCTGAGACCCAGTACTTC,CASSLTGAETQYF
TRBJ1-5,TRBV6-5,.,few,TGTGCCAGCAGTTACATGCCCTATCAGCCCCAGCATTTT,CASSYMPYQPQHF
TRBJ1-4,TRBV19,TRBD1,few,TGTGCCAGTAGGAGCCCCGGGACAGGGCTTCCTAATGAAAAACTGTTTTTT,CASRSPGTGLPNEKLFF
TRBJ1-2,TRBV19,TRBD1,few,TGTGCCAGTAGTGTTGGGCAGGGGGTTGGAGGCTACACCTTC,CASSVGQGVGGYTF
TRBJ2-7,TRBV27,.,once,TGTGCCAGCAGTCCAAAGCAGGGTAGCTACGAGCAGTACTTC,CASSPKQGSYEQYF
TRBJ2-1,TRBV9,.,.,TGTGCCAGCAGCGTAGGGCAAAATGAGCAGTTCTTC,CASSVGQNEQFF
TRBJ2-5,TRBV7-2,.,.,TGTGCCAGCAGCCCCCCCTATGGCAGTTCACGTCAAGAGACCCAGTACTTC,CASSPPYGSSRQETQYF
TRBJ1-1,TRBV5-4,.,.,TGTGCCAGCAGCCCCCGGGGGGTCGCTGAAGCTTTCTTT,CASSPRGVAEAFF
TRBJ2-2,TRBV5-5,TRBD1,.,TGTGCCAGCAGCCCATCACAGGGGGCCGGCGGGGAGCTGTTTTTT,CASSPSQGAGGELFF
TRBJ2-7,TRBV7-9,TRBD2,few,TGTGCCAGCAGCTCCGGGGGGGCCTCGAGGGAGCAGTACTTC,CASSSGGASREQYF
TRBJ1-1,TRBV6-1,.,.,TGTGCCAGCAGTGCCAGGGGAGCCCCGAACACTGAAGCTTTCTTT,CASSARGAPNTEAFF
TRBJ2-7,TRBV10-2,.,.,TGCGCCAGCAGTGTGGAGCGCGGAAACTACGAGCAGTACTTC,CASSVERGNYEQYF
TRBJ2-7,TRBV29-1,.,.,TGCAGCGTTGAAACAGGCTCGCCCTACGAGCAGTACTTC,CSVETGSPYEQYF
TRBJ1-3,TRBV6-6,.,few,TGTGCCAGCAGTTACTTCGGTTCCTCTGGAAACACCATATATTTT,CASSYFGSSGNTIYF
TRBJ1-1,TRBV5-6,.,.,TGTGCCAGCAGCCCGGCAGGCTTTCTGAACACTGAAGCTTTCTTT,CASSPAGFLNTEAFF
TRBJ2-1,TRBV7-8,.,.,TGTGCCAGCAGCTTCCCCGTACAGTGGAGCCGCCAGAATGAGCAGTTCTTC,CASSFPVQWSRQNEQFF
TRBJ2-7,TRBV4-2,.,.,TGTGCCAGCAGCCAAACCCGGAGCTCCTACGAGCAGTACTTC,CASSQTRSSYEQYF
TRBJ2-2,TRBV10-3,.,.,TGTGCCATCAGTGAGTCCCGAGGGGACACCGGGGAGCTGTTTTTT,CAISESRGDTGELFF
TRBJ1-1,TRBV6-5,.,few,TGTGCCAACCGAGCGGGACTGAACACTGAAGCTTTCTTT,CANRAGLNTEAFF
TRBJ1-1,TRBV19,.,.,TGTGCCAGTAGCCATTTCGCAGGGCGGGCTGAAGCTTTCTTT,CASSHFAGRAEAFF
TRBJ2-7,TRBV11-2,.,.,TGTGCCAGCAGCTTGGGGCCGGTGGTACGGGAGCAGTACTTC,CASSLGPVVREQYF
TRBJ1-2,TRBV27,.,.,TGTGCCAGCAGCCCGACCAGAGACGCCGTCTACACCTTC,CASSPTRDAVYTF
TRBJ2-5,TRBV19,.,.,TGTGCCAGTAGTACCTCACAGGGAGGGGAGACCCAGTACTTC,CASSTSQGGETQYF
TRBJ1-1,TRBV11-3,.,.,TGTGCCAGCAGCGGGCGTCCGATGAACACTGAAGCTTTCTTT,CASSGRPMNTEAFF
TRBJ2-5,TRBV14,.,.,TGTGCCAGCAGCCAAGGGGCCCGCTCAGAGACCCAGTACTTC,CASSQGARSETQYF
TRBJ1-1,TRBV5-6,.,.,TGTGCCAGCAGCTTGGGTCCGGCGAACACTGAAGCTTTCTTT,CASSLGPANTEAFF
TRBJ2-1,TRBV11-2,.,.,TGTGCCAGCAGCTTAGAGGTAGCAGACTACAATGAGCAGTTCTTC,CASSLEVADYNEQFF
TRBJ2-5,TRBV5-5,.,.,TGTGCCAGCAGCGTAGGACTCCAAGAGACCCAGTACTTC,CASSVGLQETQYF
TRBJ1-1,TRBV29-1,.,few,TGCAGCGTTGAATTTGCAGGGGAAGCTTTCTTT,CSVEFAGEAFF
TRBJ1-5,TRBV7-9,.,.,TGTGCCAGCAACGGGGCTGGGCCTAATCAGCCCCAGCATTTT,CASNGAGPNQPQHF
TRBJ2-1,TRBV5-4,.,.,TGTGCCAGCAGCCACAAGCGGGCCGGCAATGAGCAGTTCTTC,CASSHKRAGNEQFF
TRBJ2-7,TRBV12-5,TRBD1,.,TGTGCTAGTGGTTTGGTAGGGGACAGGGTACCCTACGAGCAGTACTTC,CASGLVGDRVPYEQYF
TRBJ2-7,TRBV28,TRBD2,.,TGTGCCAGTACCGGGACTAGGGGAGAGCAGTACTTC,CASTGTRGEQYF
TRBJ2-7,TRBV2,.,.,TGTGCCAGCAGTGGACGAGACAAATCCTACGAGCAGTACTTC,CASSGRDKSYEQYF
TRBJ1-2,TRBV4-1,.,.,TGCGCCAGCAGCCAAGAGCTCAGCAGGGGATCTGGCTACACCTTC,CASSQELSRGSGYTF
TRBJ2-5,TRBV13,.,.,TGTGCCAGCAGCTTACGGAGCGGCCGACAAGAGACCCAGTACTTC,CASSLRSGRQETQYF
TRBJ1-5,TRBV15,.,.,TGTGCCACCTCTGACAGCGATCAGCCCCAGCATTTT,CATSDSDQPQHF
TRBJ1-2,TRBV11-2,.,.,TGTGCCAGCAGCTTAGGAGGGGGGGAAGGCTACACCTTC,CASSLGGGEGYTF
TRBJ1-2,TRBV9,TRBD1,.,TGTGCCAGCAGCGTAGGGGAATACAGGGGGCGCGGATTTGGCTACACCTTC,CASSVGEYRGRGFGYTF